This T cell receptor (beta chain) was observed in a study of blood T cell repertoires in COVID-19. The V end lost 6 bases, the J end lost 0 bases, and 6 bases lay between the germline ends. In germline, CDR1 is MNHEY, CDR2 SMNVEV (reference sequence). This CDR3 spans 13 amino acids. Per the study methods: Nucleated cell counts were estimated from reference gene primer amplification. The protocol was immunoSEQ multiplex PCR, while the TCRdb copy is restricted to in-frame clones and leaves out a portion. Clone size and V and J calls were adopted from that table, with D and trimming inferred from the DNA. The sample comprises about 58,000 clones, 70% to 90% of which are singletons, and 8% to 9% rests with the top ten.

The sequenced material came from peripheral blood. The TCR comes from a woman aged 70-85 years with active COVID-19. This sequence joins TRBV27 and TRBJ2-1; D is unclear. The CDR3 spells CASSRPSYNEQFF. CDR3 in DNA: TGTGCCAGCAGCAGGCCCTCCTACAATGAGCAGTTCTTC.